These T cell receptor beta chains were read from a single sample in a study of blood T cell repertoires in COVID-19. Only in-frame clones appear in the TCRdb table, and some are missing; sequencing was by immunoSEQ multiplex PCR. The sample lists about 78,000 clones; around nine tenths were seen once. The sample was peripheral blood. All receptors come from a man between 70 and 80 years old with active or convalescent COVID-19. Both conserved end residues are trimmed from each CDR3. Each record gives: J gene, D gene, V gene, CDR3 protein. D genes are given only for firm matches.

>TRBJ2-5|NA|TRBV5-5
ASSLRGLETQY
>TRBJ2-7|NA|TRBV3-1/TRBV3-2
ASRHSDSSYEQY
>TRBJ1-4|NA|TRBV11-3
ASSETGKPEKLF
>TRBJ1-5|TRBD1|TRBV2
ASMMGQGNQPQH
>TRBJ2-7|TRBD2|TRBV2
ASSDLGVLAEKHNEYEQY
>TRBJ2-6|NA|TRBV27
ASLDSGANVLT
>TRBJ2-5|TRBD1|TRBV10-3
AISFTGEIQETQY
>TRBJ2-3|TRBD2|TRBV12-3/TRBV12-4
ASSPGGDTQY
>TRBJ1-2|TRBD1|TRBV19
ASSIDGQGNYGYT
>TRBJ2-5|NA|TRBV10-3
AISEGRRGLGETQY
>TRBJ2-2|NA|TRBV6-5
ASIGLVANTGELF
>TRBJ2-5|TRBD2|TRBV11-3
ASSLGGGQETQY
>TRBJ2-7|TRBD2|TRBV19
ASSVLAGDEQY
>TRBJ1-5|NA|TRBV21-1
ASSARRGTGESNQPQH
>TRBJ2-1|TRBD2|TRBV9
ASSSGTRTWDEQF
>TRBJ2-7|TRBD2|TRBV27
ASRRGGRAVEQY
>TRBJ2-5|TRBD1|TRBV5-1
ASSSSGTGRDETQY
>TRBJ1-2|TRBD1|TRBV13
ASSITDRAILGYT
>TRBJ2-2|NA|TRBV6-5
ASSPDINTGELF
>TRBJ2-3|NA|TRBV7-6
ASSLGRWDTQY
>TRBJ2-2|NA|TRBV2
ASSGQGNTGELF
>TRBJ1-1|NA|TRBV6-5
ASSYLLQGTEAF
>TRBJ2-7|TRBD1|TRBV4-1
ASSQGAGGEQY
>TRBJ2-1|TRBD1|TRBV10-3
AISESAGGKNEQF
>TRBJ1-1|NA|TRBV5-1
ASSVSWNTEAF
>TRBJ2-6|NA|TRBV19
ASSLQASGANVLT
>TRBJ2-4|NA|TRBV10-2
ASSERAGWAKNIQY
>TRBJ1-5|TRBD1|TRBV6-5
ASSYSGTGVTQPQH
>TRBJ1-5|NA|TRBV28
ASRRQGDNQPQH
>TRBJ2-5|TRBD1|TRBV6-2/TRBV6-3
ASSYLDRGETQY
>TRBJ2-7|NA|TRBV6-1
ASSELPILYEQY
>TRBJ2-5|TRBD2|TRBV7-7
ASSTGLAGETQY
>TRBJ2-1|NA|TRBV10-2
ASRAGTTEQF
>TRBJ1-5|NA|TRBV4-1
ASSQAWTVRNQPQH
>TRBJ2-5|TRBD1|TRBV28
ASSLSHRGRETQY
>TRBJ2-7|NA|TRBV5-8
ASSYRGSSYEQY
>TRBJ2-1|TRBD1|TRBV28
ASSSTGGREQF
>TRBJ2-3|TRBD2|TRBV18
ASSPLAGGPPTDTQY
>TRBJ1-2|NA|TRBV6-1
ASSEKRSGYT
>TRBJ1-1|NA|TRBV7-9
ASSLGQNTEAF
>TRBJ1-6|TRBD1|TRBV10-2
ASRLDRGGSPLH
>TRBJ2-1|TRBD1|TRBV6-5
ASSYGTGGMGEQF
>TRBJ2-2|TRBD2|TRBV5-1
ASSLWSGGPDTGELF
>TRBJ1-4|TRBD1|TRBV3-1/TRBV3-2
ASSLRTGNEKLF
>TRBJ1-2|NA|TRBV19
ASLYLPDTQGSYGYT
>TRBJ2-1|TRBD2|TRBV29-1
SVCTSGVVGEQF
>TRBJ1-2|NA|TRBV11-2
ASSFSYGYT
>TRBJ1-5|NA|TRBV19
ASSKRTINQPQH
>TRBJ2-3|TRBD2|TRBV11-2
ASSLRAGGTDTQY
>TRBJ2-7|TRBD2|TRBV28
GTSGMYEQY
>TRBJ2-2|NA|TRBV4-1
ASSQVRGTNTGELF
>TRBJ2-5|NA|TRBV5-1
ASYNQPGTQETQY
>TRBJ2-3|NA|TRBV19
ASSIVGGRLSTDTQY
>TRBJ2-5|NA|TRBV11-2
ASSLWPRETQY